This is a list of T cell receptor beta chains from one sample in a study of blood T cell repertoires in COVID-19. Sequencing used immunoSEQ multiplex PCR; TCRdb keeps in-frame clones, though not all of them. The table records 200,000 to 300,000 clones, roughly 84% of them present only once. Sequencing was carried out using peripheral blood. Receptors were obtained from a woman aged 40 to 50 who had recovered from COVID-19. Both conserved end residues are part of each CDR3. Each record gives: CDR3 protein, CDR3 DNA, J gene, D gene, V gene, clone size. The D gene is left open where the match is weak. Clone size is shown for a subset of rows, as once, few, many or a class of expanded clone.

CASSGTGTGGRNYGYTF,TGTGCCAGCAGCGGAACCGGGACAGGGGGAAGGAACTATGGCTACACCTTC,TRBJ1-2,TRBD1,TRBV9,.
CASSQGSGGRGSPLHF,TGTGCCAGCAGCCAAGGAAGTGGGGGCCGGGGTTCACCCCTCCACTTT,TRBJ1-6,.,TRBV3-1/TRBV3-2,.
CATSDLRGQPQHF,TGTGCCACCAGTGATTTGCGGGGTCAGCCCCAGCATTTT,TRBJ1-5,.,TRBV24-1,.
CASSLDRADTDTQYF,TGCGCCAGCAGCTTGGACAGGGCAGACACAGATACGCAGTATTTT,TRBJ2-3,.,TRBV5-1,few
CATTLTTNSPLHF,TGTGCCACCACCCTAACCACTAATTCACCCCTCCACTTT,TRBJ1-6,.,TRBV15,.
CASSIGRAGNTIYF,TGTGCCAGCAGTATAGGGAGAGCTGGAAACACCATATATTTT,TRBJ1-3,.,TRBV6-5,few
CASSQGTGIRYGYTF,TGCGCCAGCAGCCAAGGGACAGGGATCCGATACGGCTACACCTTC,TRBJ1-2,TRBD1,TRBV4-1,few
CASSLSGSGAGLETQYF,TGTGCCAGCAGCTTATCCGGTAGCGGGGCTGGTTTGGAGACCCAGTACTTC,TRBJ2-5,TRBD2,TRBV7-2,once
CAARGRRSYNSPLHF,TGTGCCGCGAGAGGTCGGCGCTCCTATAATTCACCCCTCCACTTT,TRBJ1-6,.,TRBV6-5,.
CASSFGRGNTEAFF,TGTGCCAGCAGCTTCGGCAGGGGGAACACTGAAGCTTTCTTT,TRBJ1-1,.,TRBV7-2,few
CASKWGANEKLFF,TGTGCCAGCAAATGGGGAGCTAATGAAAAACTGTTTTTT,TRBJ1-4,.,TRBV28,.
CASSLTSVTGELFF,TGCGCCAGCAGCTTGACTAGCGTCACCGGGGAGCTGTTTTTT,TRBJ2-2,TRBD2,TRBV5-1,.
CASSSDRPNTEAFF,TGTGCCAGCAGCTCGGACAGGCCTAACACTGAAGCTTTCTTT,TRBJ1-1,TRBD1,TRBV11-1,.
CASSVSGGTHTGELFF,TGTGCCAGCAGCGTTAGCGGGGGGACCCACACCGGGGAGCTGTTTTTT,TRBJ2-2,TRBD2,TRBV9,.
CASSFSPGATNEKLFF,TGTGCCAGCAGCTTCTCTCCGGGGGCAACTAATGAAAAACTGTTTTTT,TRBJ1-4,.,TRBV7-6,.
CASSEGQVNQPQHF,TGTGCCAGCAGTGAGGGACAAGTCAATCAGCCCCAGCATTTT,TRBJ1-5,.,TRBV2,.
CASSPYDRVITSASDYEQYF,TGTGCCAGCAGCCCCTACGACAGGGTTATAACGTCAGCGTCGGACTACGAGCAGTACTTC,TRBJ2-7,TRBD1,TRBV9,.
CASSPAGTGNEKLFF,TGTGCCAGCAGCCCCGCCGGGACAGGGAATGAAAAACTGTTTTTT,TRBJ1-4,TRBD1,TRBV7-9,.
CASRPYQGQPQHF,TGTGCCAGCAGACCATATCAGGGTCAGCCCCAGCATTTT,TRBJ1-5,.,TRBV28,.
CAWSTGTGGFDEQFF,TGTGCCTGGAGCACCGGGACAGGGGGATTCGATGAGCAGTTCTTC,TRBJ2-1,TRBD1,TRBV30,.
CASRDRGGIGELFF,TGTGCCAGCCGGGACAGGGGTGGAATCGGGGAGCTGTTTTTT,TRBJ2-2,TRBD1,TRBV19,.
CASSLGENRRWHF,TGTGCCAGCAGCTTAGGTGAGAATCGTCGCTGGCATTTT,TRBJ1-5,.,TRBV7-2,once
CASSTTYRSSYNEQFF,TGTGCCAGCAGCACTACCTACAGGAGCTCCTACAATGAGCAGTTCTTC,TRBJ2-1,.,TRBV11-3,.
CASSPQIQETQYF,TGTGCCAGCAGCCCGCAGATCCAAGAGACCCAGTACTTC,TRBJ2-5,.,TRBV14,once
CASSLLGAGRENEQFF,TGTGCCAGCAGTTTACTGGGGGCAGGGCGGGAGAATGAGCAGTTCTTC,TRBJ2-1,.,TRBV28,.
CASSGSAGYYGYTF,TGTGCCAGCAGCGGGTCCGCGGGGTACTATGGCTACACCTTC,TRBJ1-2,.,TRBV14,once
CASSVSAANYGYTF,TGTGCCAGCAGTGTGTCCGCAGCTAACTATGGCTACACCTTC,TRBJ1-2,.,TRBV6-4,.
CASSQGQGGYGYTF,TGTGCCAGCAGCCAGGGACAGGGGGGATATGGCTACACCTTC,TRBJ1-2,TRBD1,TRBV3-1/TRBV3-2,.
CASKTGESTDTQYF,TGTGCCAGCAAAACAGGGGAAAGCACAGATACGCAGTATTTT,TRBJ2-3,TRBD1,TRBV6-5,.
CASSLWMGQYNSPLHF,TGTGCCAGCAGCTTGTGGATGGGACAGTATAATTCACCCCTCCACTTT,TRBJ1-6,TRBD1,TRBV5-4,once
CASRESVTGRSDTQYF,TGTGCCAGCAGAGAAAGCGTAACGGGGAGGTCAGATACGCAGTATTTT,TRBJ2-3,.,TRBV2,.
CASSYSGGSGFKYF,TGTGCCAGCAGTTACAGCGGGGGTTCGGGCTTCAAGTACTTC,TRBJ2-7,TRBD2,TRBV6-2/TRBV6-3,.
CASSPLASTGGHEQYF,TGCGCCAGCAGTCCTCTTGCGAGTACAGGCGGTCACGAGCAGTACTTC,TRBJ2-7,.,TRBV5-1,.
CASSPPPGLAGVHTQYF,TGTGCCAGCAGTCCCCCACCGGGACTAGCGGGAGTACATACGCAGTATTTT,TRBJ2-3,TRBD2,TRBV2,.
CASSLAPGQDSPLHF,TGTGCCAGCAGTTTAGCGCCGGGACAGGACTCACCCCTCCACTTT,TRBJ1-6,TRBD1,TRBV28,.
CASSLSGGASPNEQFF,TGCGCCAGCAGCTTAAGTGGGGGGGCAAGTCCCAATGAGCAGTTCTTC,TRBJ2-1,.,TRBV5-1,.
CASSLGNQGTDTQYF,TGCGCCAGCAGCTTGGGAAACCAGGGCACAGATACGCAGTATTTT,TRBJ2-3,.,TRBV5-1,.
CASTVGRLSNEKLFF,TGTGCCAGCACCGTGGGCCGGTTGTCTAATGAAAAACTGTTTTTT,TRBJ1-4,.,TRBV7-8,.
CASSFSRGIGYTF,TGTGCCAGCAGTTTTAGTCGGGGGATCGGCTACACCTTC,TRBJ1-2,.,TRBV27,.
CSVVGTGRFSNEQFF,TGCAGCGTTGTAGGGACAGGTCGGTTCTCTAATGAGCAGTTCTTC,TRBJ2-1,TRBD1,TRBV29-1,.
CASSLGGETEAFF,TGTGCCAGCAGTTTAGGGGGGGAGACTGAAGCTTTCTTT,TRBJ1-1,.,TRBV28,.
CASSLGQTRNEQFF,TGTGCCAGCTCGCTGGGACAGACGCGCAATGAGCAGTTCTTC,TRBJ2-1,TRBD1,TRBV18,.
CASSETGDSPLHF,TGTGCCAGCAGCGAGACAGGGGATTCACCCCTCCACTTT,TRBJ1-6,TRBD1,TRBV13,once
CASSYSRGQRRRYF,TGTGCCAGCAGTTACTCCAGGGGACAGCGCAGAAGGTACTTC,TRBJ2-7,TRBD1,TRBV6-5,.
CASSQDQGAVDTIYF,TGTGCCAGCAGCCAAGATCAGGGGGCGGTGGACACCATATATTTT,TRBJ1-3,TRBD1,TRBV3-1/TRBV3-2,.
CASSLSGAYTF,TGCGCCAGCAGTCTTTCGGGTGCCTACACCTTC,TRBJ1-2,.,TRBV5-1,.
CASSPRDLNEQFF,TGTGCCAGCTCACCACGAGATCTCAATGAGCAGTTCTTC,TRBJ2-1,.,TRBV18,.
CASSLPPLASVNEQFF,TGTGCCAGCAGTTTACCCCCACTAGCGAGCGTCAATGAGCAGTTCTTC,TRBJ2-1,TRBD2,TRBV27,.
CAWSVIRGSYGYTF,TGTGCCTGGAGTGTAATCAGGGGGTCCTATGGCTACACCTTC,TRBJ1-2,TRBD1,TRBV30,once
CASSLNIMNTEAFF,TGCGCCAGCAGCTTGAACATAATGAACACTGAAGCTTTCTTT,TRBJ1-1,.,TRBV5-1,few
CASNREQGTSGYTF,TGTGCCAGCAATCGGGAACAGGGGACGAGTGGCTACACCTTC,TRBJ1-2,TRBD1,TRBV2,.
CASSSGSSGGNQETQYF,TGTGCCAGCAGCTCGGGTTCTAGCGGGGGGAATCAAGAGACCCAGTACTTC,TRBJ2-5,TRBD2,TRBV7-6,.